Shown below are 13 T cell receptor beta chains from a single sample sequenced in a study of blood T cell repertoires in COVID-19. Method: immunoSEQ multiplex PCR; TCRdb's copy keeps in-frame clones and lacks some. The table has under 500,000 clones, around 90% seen once. Sequencing was performed on PBMCs or T cells enriched from blood (not recorded which). The receptor set was obtained from a woman younger than 30 with acute COVID-19.

This clone was observed a single time. J is TRBJ2-1 and V is TRBV7-9; the match to TRBD1 covers 7 bases. The CDR3 covers 17 residues. Germline V gives CDR1 SEHNR, CDR2 FQNEAQ (reference sequence). Germline trimming cut 0 bases from V and 2 bases from J; bases unmatched to any gene: 7. The CDR3 DNA follows: TGTGCCAGCAGCTTAGCCGTTCGGACAGGTCCCTACAATGAGCAGTTCTTC. Translated: CASSLAVRTGPYNEQFF.

A single count supports this clone. The chain employs TRBV3-1 (or the pseudogene TRBV3-2) and TRBJ1-2; 7 bases match TRBD1. This CDR3 is built from 15 residues. J lost 8 bases, V lost 0 bases, and 9 bases had no gene match. Germline values: CDR1 LGHDT, CDR2 YNNKEL (reference sequence). The CDR3 spells CASSQEGTATRGYTF. DNA of the CDR3: TGTGCCAGCAGCCAAGAAGGGACAGCTACCCGGGGCTACACCTTC.

The chain couples TRBV14 to TRBJ2-1, with 10 bases lining up with TRBD2. CDR3 length equals 16 residues. With 0 bases clipped from V and 6 bases from J, the junction kept 5 bases outside the gene matches. Germline values: CDR1 SGHDN, CDR2 FVKESK. This CDR3 is CASSQEPSGSSNEQFF. The CDR3 region has the DNA TGTGCCAGCAGCCAAGAGCCTAGCGGGAGTAGCAATGAGCAGTTCTTC. The full variable domain, in which reference TRBV14 and TRBJ2-1 provide the parts outside the CDR3, is EAGVTQFPSHSVIEKGQTVTLRCDPISGHDNLYWYRRVMGKEIKFLLHFVKESKQDESGMPNNRFLAERTGGTYSTLKVQPAELEDSGVYFCASSQEPSGSSNEQFFGPGTRLTVL.

The rearrangement uses TRBV27 and TRBJ2-2; 15 bases fit TRBD2. V shed 6 bases, J shed 7 bases, and the junction held 9 bases outside the gene matches. The germline CDR1 and CDR2 sequences are MNHEY and SMNVEV (reference sequence). The CDR3 extends over 17 amino acids. The CDR3 loop reads CASRRTSGRALGGELFF. The CDR3 DNA sequence: TGTGCCAGCAGGCGGACTAGCGGGAGGGCCCTGGGCGGGGAGCTGTTTTTT.

The chain joins TRBV7-2 to TRBJ2-7, with 12 positions matching TRBD1. In germline, CDR1 is SGHTA, CDR2 FQGNSA. The CDR3 has 16 amino acids. V shed 2 bases and J 7 bases; nucleotides not matched to a gene: 9. The CDR3 sequence is CASSLYAGQGAGEQYF. DNA of the CDR3: TGTGCCAGCAGCTTATATGCGGGACAGGGGGCAGGAGAGCAGTACTTC.

J is TRBJ2-2 and V is TRBV7-2; D gene ambiguous. V shed 2 bases and J shed 0 bases, with 16 bases lying between them. Germline lookup yields CDR1 SGHTA and CDR2 FQGNSA. CDR3 length: 18 residues. DNA of the CDR3: TGTGCCAGCAGCTTATTTACCCCACGAGGCCCGAACACCGGGGAGCTGTTTTTT. As protein: CASSLFTPRGPNTGELFF.

The chain uses TRBV27 and TRBJ2-4; TRBD1 matches 8 bases. V dropped 4 bases and J dropped 4; count of bases not matched to a gene: 3. The CDR3 sequence is 14 residues long. Germline V gene sequence: CDR1 MNHEY, CDR2 SMNVEV (reference sequence). The CDR3 region has the DNA TGTGCCAGCAGTTCGACAGGGGATAAAAACATTCAGTACTTC. Its protein product is CASSSTGDKNIQYF.

This chain joins TRBV6-2 or TRBV6-3 and TRBJ2-5; D possibly corresponds to TRBD1 (5 bases). This CDR3 region has 17 residues. V was trimmed by 3 bases and J by 3 bases, leaving 20 bases between them. CDR1 MNHEY and CDR2 SVGEGT come from the germline V gene. The chain's CDR3 is CASSYKPGPNRKETQYF. The CDR3, as DNA: TGTGCCAGCAGTTATAAGCCAGGGCCAAACCGAAAAGAGACCCAGTACTTC.

The gene calls are TRBV21-1 and TRBJ2-1; TRBD2 reflects the table's D call only, with no check against the DNA. TRBV21-1 is a pseudogene locus. There are 12 residues in the CDR3. The CDR3, as DNA: TGTGCCAGCAGCAACCCGAAGAGTGAGCAGTTCTTC. Translated: CASSNPKSEQFF.

V and J are TRBV18 and TRBJ2-5; TRBD2 matches at 10 bases. Germline loops: CDR1 KGHSH, CDR2 LQKENI. The CDR3 covers 14 residues. V dropped 2 bases and J dropped 5; count of bases not matched to a gene: 2. The CDR3 sequence is CASSPGAGGETQYF. DNA of the CDR3: TGTGCCAGCTCACCAGGAGCGGGAGGGGAGACCCAGTACTTC. Looking up the rest from reference TRBV18 and TRBJ2-5 gives the full variable domain: NAGVMQNPRHLVRRRGQEARLRCSPMKGHSHVYWYRQLPEEGLKFMVYLQKENIIDESGMPKERFSAEFPKEGPSILRIQQVVRGDSAAYFCASSPGAGGETQYFGPGTRLLVL.

V and J are TRBV4-1 and TRBJ2-1; 7 bases line up with TRBD2. In germline, CDR1 is MGHRA, CDR2 YSYEKL. The CDR3 has 15 residues. V trimming: 1 base; J trimming: 4 bases; junction bases outside the gene matches: 4. CDR3 DNA sequence: TGCGCCAGCAGCCAAGGGCCTAGCGGATACAATGAGCAGTTCTTC. This encodes CASSQGPSGYNEQFF.

The V and J genes are TRBV7-8 and TRBJ2-5; 7 nucleotides line up with TRBD2. The trim removed 3 bases at V and 2 bases at J, leaving 3 bases unmatched. Germline V lookup: CDR1 SGHVS, CDR2 FQNEAQ. CDR3 size: 14 residues. The CDR3 protein is CASSFPGLQETQYF. DNA for the CDR3: TGTGCCAGCAGCTTCCCGGGACTACAAGAGACCCAGTACTTC.

The chain is built from TRBV5-4 and TRBJ2-1, with D perhaps TRBD2 (6 bases). Germline V gene data show CDR1 as SGHNT and CDR2 as YYREEE (reference sequence). CDR3 length: 16 amino acids. The V and J ends lost 4 bases and 8 bases respectively, with 22 bases between them. DNA of the CDR3: TGTGCCAGCAGCCAGACCGGGACTCCGGTCCCCCATGAGCAGTTCTTC. Its translation: CASSQTGTPVPHEQFF.